A single sample gave rise to the 20 T cell receptor beta chains below, sequenced in a study of shared clonotypes between healthy human individuals. Assay used: immunoSEQ multiplex PCR; TCRdb lists only in-frame clones, some missing. The sample shows some 1,100,000 clones, approximately 80% of them seen only once. Sequenced material: memory CD4+ T cells from PBMCs. Noted subset: CD45RA-negative fraction. Every receptor here comes from a young man in good health. Some clones in this sample may be carry-over from other donors' samples.

The CDR3 nucleotides are TGCGCCAGCAGCCCGGGACTAGCGGGTAACGGGGAGCAGTTCTTC. It specifies CASSPGLAGNGEQFF. The chain employs TRBV5-1 and TRBJ2-1; TRBD2 aligns across 12 bases. The J segment lost 10 bases and the V segment lost 4 bases, leaving 9 bases of the junction unmatched. CDR3 length: 15 amino acids. Germline V CDR1 and CDR2: SGHRS, YFSETQ.

The chain recombines TRBV27 with TRBJ2-7; 12 nucleotides line up with TRBD2. Germline V gene data show CDR1 as MNHEY and CDR2 as SMNVEV (reference sequence). Unmatched junction bases numbered 8, after V lost 2 bases and J lost 3 bases. The CDR3 runs to 17 residues. CDR3 residues: CASSLTLAGGHVYEQYF. The DNA for the CDR3 is TGTGCCAGCAGTTTAACCCTAGCGGGAGGGCATGTCTACGAGCAGTACTTC.

This clone occurred a few times. The chain is built from TRBV29-1 and TRBJ2-3; 7 positions match TRBD2. The trim removed 4 bases at V and 6 bases at J, leaving 7 bases unmatched. Germline CDR1 reads SQVTM; CDR2 reads ANQGSEA. The CDR3 covers 13 residues. CDR3 protein: CSVAGSGTDTQYF. CDR3 DNA: TGCAGCGTTGCCGGAAGCGGGACCGATACGCAGTATTTT.

The chain employs TRBV6-1 and TRBJ2-5; 7 positions match TRBD2. Trimming took 3 bases from V and 4 from J; bases not matched to a gene: 14. CDR3 length: 17 residues. CDR1 and CDR2 from the germline V gene are MNHNS and SASEGT. The CDR3 bases are TGTGCCAGCAGTGACGGTGGCAGGGTGGCTAGCGGAGAGACCCAGTACTTC. Residues: CASSDGGRVASGETQYF.

This sequence joins TRBV2 and TRBJ2-3; TRBD1 agrees at 11 bases. The CDR3 is made up of 16 amino acids. Unmatched junction bases numbered 7, after V lost 6 bases and J lost 2 bases. Per the germline V gene, CDR1 is SNHLY and CDR2 is FYNNEI. The CDR3 sequence is CASSDGTGGPTDTQYF. CDR3 DNA: TGTGCCAGCAGCGATGGGACAGGGGGACCCACAGATACGCAGTATTTT. The variable domain in full, with the rest retrieved from reference TRBV2 and TRBJ2-3, is EPEVTQTPSHQVTQMGQEVILRCVPISNHLYFYWYRQILGQKVEFLVSFYNNEISEKSEIFDDQFSVERPDGSNFTLKIRSTKLEDSAMYFCASSDGTGGPTDTQYFGPGTRLTVL.

The count of this clone is one. This chain connects TRBV7-2 to TRBJ1-2; weak D call: TRBD1 (5 bases). Germline V CDR1 and CDR2: SGHTA, FQGNSA. This CDR3 spans 15 amino acids. V lost 5 bases to trimming and J lost 4 bases, with 17 bases between them. CDR3 loop: CASSPMGGAAYGYTF. The CDR3 DNA sequence: TGTGCCAGCAGCCCCATGGGCGGGGCAGCCTATGGCTACACCTTC.

This clone was seen once. The V and J genes are TRBV5-1 and TRBJ2-4; 7 nucleotides align to TRBD2. This CDR3 spans 15 amino acids. Trimming cost V 0 bases and J 3 bases; bases outside gene matches: 3. Germline V gives CDR1 SGHRS, CDR2 YFSETQ. CDR3 DNA sequence: TGCGCCAGCAGCTTGGCCCCGGGGGGCAAAAACATTCAGTACTTC. Translating it yields CASSLAPGGKNIQYF.

This sequence joins TRBV2 and TRBJ1-5, with D maybe TRBD1 (5 bases). Trimming took 6 bases from V and 4 from J, leaving 16 bases between them. This CDR3 has 15 amino acids. Looked up from germline, CDR1 is SNHLY and CDR2 is FYNNEI. The CDR3 region is CASRGTSGGNQPQHF. The CDR3 region has the DNA TGTGCCAGCAGAGGGACCTCCGGGGGGAATCAGCCCCAGCATTTT.

The gene calls are TRBV6-5 and TRBJ2-1, with D maybe TRBD1 (6 bases). V lost 5 bases and J lost 6, with 11 bases in between. Germline CDR1 is MNHEY and CDR2 is SVGAGI. This CDR3 spans 13 amino acids. The CDR3 loop is CASSNRVLNEQFF. The CDR3 DNA follows: TGTGCCAGCAGTAACAGGGTCCTCAATGAGCAGTTCTTC.

CDR3 DNA sequence: TGCGCCAGCAGCCAGAGGGCTTGGGGTGATGAAAAACTGTTTTTT. Translating it yields CASSQRAWGDEKLFF. The J gene is TRBJ1-4, the V gene TRBV4-3; D is ambiguous. Trimming removed 3 bases at V and 6 bases at J, with 14 bases between. The CDR3 sequence is 15 residues long. Germline V gene sequence: CDR1 LGHNA, CDR2 YSLEER.

This chain uses TRBV27 with TRBJ1-4; 7 bases agree with TRBD1. Losses at the gene ends were 8 bases for V and 8 bases for J; bases not matched to a gene: 11. In germline, CDR1 is MNHEY, CDR2 SMNVEV (reference sequence). The CDR3 loop spans 14 amino acids. The CDR3 DNA reads TGTGCCAGCCGCCCGACAGGGATTCAGGAAAAACTGTTTTTT. It is translated as CASRPTGIQEKLFF. Supplemented by reference TRBV27 and TRBJ1-4, the full variable domain reads EAQVTQNPRYLITVTGKKLTVTCSQNMNHEYMSWYRQDPGLGLRQIYYSMNVEVTDKGDVPEGYKVSRKEKRNFPLILESPSPNQTSLYFCASRPTGIQEKLFFGSGTQLSVL.

V is TRBV7-9 and J is TRBJ2-7; 10 bases fit TRBD1. The CDR3 contains 14 residues. Germline V CDR1 and CDR2: SEHNR, FQNEAQ (reference sequence). V was clipped by 5 bases and J by 4 bases; unmatched bases: 5. DNA for the CDR3: TGTGCCAGCAGCCGGGGACAGGGGAGGTACGAGCAGTACTTC. It encodes CASSRGQGRYEQYF.

This chain connects TRBV7-9 to TRBJ1-1; 7 bases match TRBD1. Trimming cost V 3 bases and J 5 bases; bases outside gene matches: 3. This CDR3 has 13 residues. Germline-derived CDR1 and CDR2 are SEHNR and FQNEAQ (reference sequence). CDR3 region: CASSLTGKTEAFF. The CDR3, as DNA: TGTGCCAGCAGCTTGACAGGGAAGACTGAAGCTTTCTTT.

The genes are TRBV5-4 and TRBJ2-7; TRBD2 agrees at 9 bases. Germline V lookup: CDR1 SGHNT, CDR2 YYREEE (reference sequence). This CDR3 spans 15 amino acids. Trimming cost V 3 bases and J 2 bases; bases outside gene matches: 6. CDR3 coding DNA: TGTGCCAGCAGCTATGTTGGCGGGAGGGCCTACGAGCAGTACTTC. This sequence encodes CASSYVGGRAYEQYF.

The gene calls are TRBV4-3 and TRBJ2-1, with 7 bases that match TRBD2. V shed 4 bases, J shed 6 bases, and the junction held 9 bases outside the gene matches. The CDR3 spans 15 residues. Germline V gene data show CDR1 as LGHNA and CDR2 as YSLEER. Here the CDR3 DNA reads TGCGCCAGCAGCCGACAACTAGCGCTTGGCAATGAGCAGTTCTTC. It encodes CASSRQLALGNEQFF.

The chain couples TRBV15 to TRBJ2-7; possibly TRBD1 for D (5 bases). The germline V and J ends were trimmed by 2 bases and 2 bases, with 7 bases remaining between them. This CDR3 is 13 amino acids long. Germline V lookup: CDR1 LNHNV, CDR2 YYDKDF (reference sequence). CDR3 in amino acids: CATSRQGAYEQYF. Written as DNA, the CDR3 is TGTGCCACCAGCAGACAGGGTGCCTACGAGCAGTACTTC.

This clone was seen many times. The chain uses TRBV9 and TRBJ1-5; a possible D gene is TRBD1 (6 bases). CDR1 and CDR2 (germline): SGDLS, YYNGEE. This CDR3 contains 13 residues. V lost 4 bases and J 6 bases, leaving 11 bases between the germline ends. The CDR3, as DNA: TGTGCCAGCAGCCTGGACAGCGGTCAGCCCCAGCATTTT. It translates to CASSLDSGQPQHF.

The rearrangement joins TRBV9 to TRBJ2-2; D not resolved. The CDR3 spans 13 residues. Trimming stripped 0 bases from V and 5 bases from J, with 5 bases between. Per the germline V gene, CDR1 is SGDLS and CDR2 is YYNGEE. The DNA for the CDR3 is TGTGCCAGCAGCGTAGACTTGACCGGGGAGCTGTTTTTT. Protein product: CASSVDLTGELFF.

The chain recombines TRBV28 with TRBJ2-3; 7 bases match TRBD1. Germline loops: CDR1 MDHEN, CDR2 SYDVKM. The CDR3 is made up of 15 amino acids. With V trimmed by 4 bases and J by 5 bases, 9 bases remained unmatched. CDR3 DNA: TGTGCCAGCAGTTCCCCTCCCGGACAGGAAGATACGCAGTATTTT. Its protein product is CASSSPPGQEDTQYF.

V is TRBV2 and J is TRBJ2-3, with TRBD2 matching 8 bases. J lost 3 bases, V lost 6 bases, and 8 bases had no gene match. The CDR3 has 15 residues. Germline V gene lookup returns CDR1 SNHLY and CDR2 FYNNEI. Here the CDR3 DNA reads TGTGCCAGCAGGTATAGCGGGAAGCTTACAGATACGCAGTATTTT. It specifies CASRYSGKLTDTQYF.